This T cell receptor beta chain was sequenced for a study of blood T cells in healthy people across ages (dated by TCRdb to between 2014 and 2017). At the level of the whole study: In model experiments, roughly one uniquely barcoded TCR beta cDNA molecule per two T cells was captured by template switching. Using deep sequencing normalized with unique cDNA molecular identifiers, the study measured how TCR beta repertoire diversity changes with age. The donors were divided into four age groups: young (average roughly 15 years), middle-aged (approximately 42), aged (approximately 62) and long-lived (about 90). To avoid experimental bias, donors of different ages were randomly spread across the sequencing lanes. Two additional independent replicas of 1 million unique cDNA reads from the same blood draw were analyzed for two donors (one aged 18 to 30 and one aged 80 or older).

The library was obtained by 5' RACE. Reads for this sample came from an Illumina HiSeq 2500. A second PCR of about 6 to 11 cycles was run with a J-beta primer mix and a sample-barcoded 5' primer. Each TCR beta cDNA molecule received a unique molecular identifier from a template-switch 5' adaptor carrying 12 random nucleotides. At least 2.5 million CDR3-containing paired-end reads were obtained from each sample. First-strand cDNA was synthesized from all RNA with the Mint cDNA synthesis kit, primed by a TRBC-specific oligonucleotide. All cDNA was treated with uracil-DNA glycosylase and then went through a first 18-cycle PCR with the universal primers M1SS and BC2_uni_R. In the original analysis: Normalization of each sample was performed by random selection of 1 million high-quality reads, each carrying a distinct molecular identifier. Reads with shared molecular identifiers were discarded instead of being binned into consensus sequences. CDR3 identification, clonotype clustering and error correction used MiTCR with a Q25 quality threshold and the strictest error-elimination algorithm. A nonparametric unseen species model with Euler transformation was used to estimate lower-bound total TCR beta diversity. TCRdb redid the processing of the public reads, applying fastp at Q25 and MiXCR, and retained in-frame beta chains. Identical CDR3 proteins give one entry, which carries the most common genes and DNA. TCRdb assigned the V and J calls; the authors' analysis was not used. The sample table contains approximately 730,000 distinct CDR3 sequences; only one count was recorded for roughly 41% of them. The biggest ten clones account for about 20% of the sample.

The CDR3 runs 15 residues from the cysteine to the phenylalanine. The sequence is cut down to CDR3 DNA, 45 bases in frame from base 1. In the germline V gene, CDR1 corresponds to SGHRS and CDR2 to YFSETQ. About this clonotype itself: Its antigen has not been determined. The junction departs from the called germline gene at one end, perhaps through a read error.

Systemically healthy Caucasian individuals from Russia, roughly 40 in total and aged about 6 to 100 years, were included as donors. Each donor gave roughly 9.5 milliliters of peripheral blood, collected into EDTA-treated Vacutainer tubes. PBMCs were isolated by Ficoll-Paque density-gradient centrifugation, with at least 6 million obtained per sample. Total RNA was extracted from PBMCs with Trizol reagent, with at least 6 micrograms obtained per sample. The percentages of naive CD45RAhigh/CD27high T cells were determined by flow cytometry on a PBMC aliquot from every donor. Beyond this particular receptor, the publication reports: A strong correlation was found between observed TCR beta diversity and the percentage of naive T cells measured by flow cytometry. The CMV infection status of donors was not known, potentially confounding age-related changes in expanded clonotypes. Compared with the aged group, the long-lived group had more naive CD4+ T cells, fewer expanded clones and increased TCR diversity, suggesting age selection. Total diversity estimates from one million sequenced T cells were considered lower bounds and underestimates. Bulk unsorted PBMC profiling prevented conclusive comparison of naive and antigen-experienced compartments. Observed TCR beta diversity per million T cells fell roughly linearly with age, and a significant reduction was already apparent by age approximately 40.

Sequenced input: blood. Recombination connected TRBV5-1 to TRBJ2-1, and TRBD2 matches 14 of the central bases. The origin of this receptor is an older woman in good health. At the DNA level, the sequence is TGCACCAGCAGCGCAACGACTAGCGGGAGGGATGAGCAGTTCTTC. The resulting protein is CTSSATTSGRDEQFF.